This TCR beta chain was profiled in a study of pediatric ulcerative colitis. Only in-frame clones appear in the TCRdb table, and some are missing; sequencing was by immunoSEQ multiplex PCR. The sample carries around 12,000 clones, more than 70% recorded once. The CDR3 covers 12 residues. Germline CDR1 reads MNHNS; CDR2 reads SASEGT. Germline trimming cut 6 bases from V and 8 bases from J; bases unmatched to any gene: 1. The rectum was sampled with one to two pinch biopsies at colonoscopy. Details on this clone: Its target is not known.

Whole-study findings and limits: No controls had the two rectal clonotypes shared by ulcerative colitis patients.

The sequenced material came from gut tissue. V gene TRBV6-1 combines with J gene TRBJ1-4; 9 nucleotides match TRBD1. The receptor was derived from a boy younger than 18 who was a control in a study of pediatric ulcerative colitis. The CDR3 region has the DNA TGTGCCAGCAGGGACAGGGGCGAAAAACTGTTTTTT. This codes for CASRDRGEKLFF.